The clone carrying this T cell receptor beta chain has more than one count but fewer than ten. No antigen is known for it. The V gene's germline CDR1 is WSHSY and CDR2 SAAADI. The CDR3 runs to 13 residues. It was with a sample-barcoded 5' primer and a J-beta primer mix that a second PCR of roughly 7 to 12 cycles was run. Each cDNA molecule was tagged by a template-switch adaptor that had 12 random nucleotides. One entry per CDR3 protein results from TCRdb running MiXCR on the 5' RACE reads. The data show hundreds of thousands of distinct CDR3 sequences, roughly 21% seen once. The data were obtained in a study of blood T cells in healthy people across ages. Findings of the study overall: Those diversity estimates obtained from one million T cells were thought to be underestimates. In older individuals, TCR beta diversity per million T cells was lower, falling roughly linearly with age.

Per sample, no less than 5 micrograms of total RNA were extracted. The chain uses TRBV10-2 and TRBJ2-5; no firm D call. The assigned J gene may be wrong: the sequence end matches TRBJ2-7 better. The sequencing sample was made of blood. The receptor's source is a man aged 65 to 85 in good health. Written as DNA, the CDR3 is TGCGCCAGCGTAGAACGGAACCCCTACGAGCAGTACTTC. Translation gives CASVERNPYEQYF.